The clone carrying this TCR beta chain showed up just once. This record belongs to a study of T cell changes during pregnancy in multiple sclerosis. TCRdb's table, derived via immunoSEQ multiplex PCR, lists solely in-frame clones and lacks some. The table lists roughly 58,000 clones, more than 75% of them singletons, with approximately 3% in the top ten. The CDR3 is 14 amino acids. Trimming left V 4 bases short and J 2 bases short, with 11 bases between. Germline-derived CDR1 and CDR2 are SGHNT and YENEEA. The sample consisted of CD8+ T cells from peripheral blood mononuclear cells, taken before pregnancy. This sequence originates from a female donor with multiple sclerosis, enrolled in a pregnancy study. This rearrangement joins TRBV11-3 to TRBJ2-5, with D tentatively TRBD1 (6 bases). The DNA of the CDR3 is TGTGCCAGCAGCTCTGAGGGGGTACAAGAGACCCAGTACTTC. Residues: CASSSEGVQETQYF.